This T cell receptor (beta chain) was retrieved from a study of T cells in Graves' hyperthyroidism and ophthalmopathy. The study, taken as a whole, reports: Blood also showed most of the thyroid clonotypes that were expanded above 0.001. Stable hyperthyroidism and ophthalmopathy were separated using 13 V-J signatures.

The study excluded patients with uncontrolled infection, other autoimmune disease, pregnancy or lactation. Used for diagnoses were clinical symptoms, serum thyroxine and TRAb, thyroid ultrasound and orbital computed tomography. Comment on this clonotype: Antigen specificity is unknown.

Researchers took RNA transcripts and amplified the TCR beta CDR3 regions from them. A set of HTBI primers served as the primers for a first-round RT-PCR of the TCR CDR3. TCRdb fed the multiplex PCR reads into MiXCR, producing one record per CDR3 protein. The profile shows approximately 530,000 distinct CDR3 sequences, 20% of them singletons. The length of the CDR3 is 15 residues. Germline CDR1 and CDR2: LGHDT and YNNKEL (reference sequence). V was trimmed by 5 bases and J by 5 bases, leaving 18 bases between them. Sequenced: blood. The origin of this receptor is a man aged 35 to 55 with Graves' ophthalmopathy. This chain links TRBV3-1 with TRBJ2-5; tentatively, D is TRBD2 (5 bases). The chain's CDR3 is CASSLEAREWETQYF. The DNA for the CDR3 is TGTGCCAGCAGCTTAGAGGCACGGGAATGGGAGACCCAGTACTTC.